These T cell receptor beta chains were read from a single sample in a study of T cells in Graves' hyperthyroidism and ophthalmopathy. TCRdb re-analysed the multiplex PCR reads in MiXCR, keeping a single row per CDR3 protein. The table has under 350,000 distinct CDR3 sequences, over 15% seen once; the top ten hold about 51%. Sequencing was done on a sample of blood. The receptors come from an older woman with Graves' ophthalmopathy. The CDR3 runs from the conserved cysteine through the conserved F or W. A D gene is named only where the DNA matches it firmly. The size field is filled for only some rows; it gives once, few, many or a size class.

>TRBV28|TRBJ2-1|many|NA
TGTGCCAGCACCACAGGCTCCTACAATGAGCAGTTCTTC
CASTTGSYNEQFF
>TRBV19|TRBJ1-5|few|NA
TGTGCCAGTACCAACCCCTCTGGCAATCAGCCCCAGCATTTT
CASTNPSGNQPQHF
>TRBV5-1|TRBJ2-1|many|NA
TGCGCCAGCAGCCTAGGCTCCTACAATGAGCAGTTCTTC
CASSLGSYNEQFF
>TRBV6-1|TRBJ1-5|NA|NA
TGTGCCAGCAGTGATGTCTATCAGCCCCAGCATTTT
CASSDVYQPQHF
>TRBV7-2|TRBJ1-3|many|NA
TGTGCCAGCAGCTTAGACAGGGTCTCTGGAAACACCATATATTTT
CASSLDRVSGNTIYF
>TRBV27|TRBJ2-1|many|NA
TGTGCCAGCAGTTTACCCACGAGCTCCTACAATGAGCAGTTCTTC
CASSLPTSSYNEQFF
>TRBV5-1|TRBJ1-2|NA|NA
TGCGCCAGCAGCTTGGCCCAGGGAGACTCCTATGGCTACACCTTC
CASSLAQGDSYGYTF
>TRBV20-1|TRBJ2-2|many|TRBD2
TGCAGTGCTAGACATAGCGGGGGGGCCTCGGGGGAGCTGTTTTTT
CSARHSGGASGELFF
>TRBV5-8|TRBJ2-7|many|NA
TGTGCCAGCAGGATGTACAGTTCTTCCTACGAGCAGTACTTC
CASRMYSSSYEQYF
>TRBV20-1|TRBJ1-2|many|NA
TGCAGTGCTACTCCTGCCCCGGGACGGGAAAACTATGGCTACACCTTC
CSATPAPGRENYGYTF
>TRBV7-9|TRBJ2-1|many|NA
TGTGCCAGCAGTTTCAGTGCTCCCGGATTCTGGAGCTCCTACAATGAGCAGTTCTTC
CASSFSAPGFWSSYNEQFF
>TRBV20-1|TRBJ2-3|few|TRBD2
TGCAGTGCCCCACTAGCGGGGGGTGCAGATACGCAGTATTTT
CSAPLAGGADTQYF
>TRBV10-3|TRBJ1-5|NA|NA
TGTGCCATCAGTGAGGGGATGATGAGCAATCAGCCCCAGCATTTT
CAISEGMMSNQPQHF
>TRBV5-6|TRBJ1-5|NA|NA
TGTGCCAGCAGCTTGGGAGCAGGAACTCAGCCCCAGCATTTT
CASSLGAGTQPQHF
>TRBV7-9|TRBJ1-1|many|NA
TGTGCCAGCAGCCTAGACAGGTCCGGGAACACTGAAGCTTTCTTT
CASSLDRSGNTEAFF
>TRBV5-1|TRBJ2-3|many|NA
TGCGCCAGCAGCAGGGACACCGATGATACGCAGTATTTT
CASSRDTDDTQYF
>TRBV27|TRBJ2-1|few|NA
TGTGCCAGCAACGACTTCAATGAGCAGTTCTTC
CASNDFNEQFF
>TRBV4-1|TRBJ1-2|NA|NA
TGCGCCAGCAGCCAAGAGCGGTCGGGGGACCGCTATGGCTACACCTTC
CASSQERSGDRYGYTF
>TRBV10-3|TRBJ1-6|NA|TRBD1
TGTGCCATCAGTGATGCCGGGACAGGGTCGGATGATAATTCACCCCTCCACTTT
CAISDAGTGSDDNSPLHF
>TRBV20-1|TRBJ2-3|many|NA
TGCAGTGCTAGAGATGCTGGGGCGATGACAGGCGGCGGTGCAGATACGCAGTATTTT
CSARDAGAMTGGGADTQYF
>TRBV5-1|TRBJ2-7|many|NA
TGCGCCAGCAGCTTCAGGGGTCCTACCTACGAGCAGTACTTC
CASSFRGPTYEQYF
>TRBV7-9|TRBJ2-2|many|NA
TGTGCCAGCAGCCGGGCTCAGGCGGAAGACACCGGGGAGCTGTTTTTT
CASSRAQAEDTGELFF